Below are 15 T cell receptor beta chains sequenced from a single sample in a study of blood T cell dynamics during melanoma immunotherapy. Produced via immunoSEQ multiplex PCR; TCRdb's table is partial and in-frame only. Of approximately 9,600 clones listed, about 89% are singletons. The sample's time point: pre-treatment baseline. The source material was blood, sampled from a patient treated with checkpoint blockade. These receptors were taken from a human donor with melanoma.

V usage is TRBV19 and J usage is TRBJ2-7; 10 nucleotides align to TRBD1. Germline loops: CDR1 LNHDA, CDR2 SQIVND (reference sequence). This CDR3 contains 16 residues. The ends lost 2 bases at V and 5 bases at J; junction bases unmatched: 9. This chain's CDR3 is CASSISLTGGRNEQYF. CDR3 coding DNA: TGTGCCAGTAGTATATCCCTGACAGGGGGCAGGAACGAGCAGTACTTC.

The rearrangement links TRBV5-5 to TRBJ2-1; D is tentatively TRBD1 or TRBD2 (5 bases each). Germline V CDR1 and CDR2: SGHKS, YYEKEE (reference sequence). Deletions cut 3 bases from V and 9 bases from J, with 16 bases between. CDR3 size: 14 residues. CDR3 sequence reads: CASSSTGPTAEQFF. CDR3 nucleotides: TGTGCCAGCAGCTCCACGGGGCCGACAGCTGAGCAGTTCTTC.

CDR3: CASSPWGESYNEQFF. CDR3 coding DNA: TGTGCCAGCTCACCATGGGGGGAGTCCTACAATGAGCAGTTCTTC. The V and J genes are TRBV18 and TRBJ2-1; D is perhaps TRBD2 (6 bases). The V end lost 2 bases, the J end lost 1 base, and 9 bases lay between the germline ends. CDR1 is KGHSH and CDR2 is LQKENI in the germline V gene. The CDR3 contains 15 residues.

In its sample, this clone was seen once. V is TRBV5-4 and J is TRBJ2-3, with D unclear. Germline loops: CDR1 SGHNT, CDR2 YYREEE (reference sequence). This CDR3 is 14 amino acids long. Trimming pared 4 bases from V and 0 bases from J, leaving 9 bases between. DNA of the CDR3: TGTGCCAGCAGCCCACCCCTCAGCACAGATACGCAGTATTTT. Encoded protein: CASSPPLSTDTQYF.

This chain links TRBV19 with TRBJ2-2, with D possibly matching TRBD2 (5 bases). Trimming cost V 3 bases and J 6 bases, with 11 bases left between them. The CDR3 is made up of 14 amino acids. Germline assignment: CDR1 LNHDA and CDR2 SQIVND (reference sequence). The CDR3 bases are TGTGCCAGTAGTATGGGAGCCTGGGCCGGGGAGCTGTTTTTT. Its protein product is CASSMGAWAGELFF.

The chain joins TRBV7-9 to TRBJ2-5, with TRBD1 matching 7 bases. V lost 5 bases to trimming and J lost 1 base; unmatched junction nucleotides: 4. The CDR3 runs 14 residues. In germline, CDR1 is SEHNR, CDR2 FQNEAQ (reference sequence). The CDR3 loop reads CASSRGQPQETQYF. The CDR3 DNA is TGTGCCAGCAGCAGGGGACAGCCCCAAGAGACCCAGTACTTC.

This clone turned up a few times. V gene TRBV6-6 combines with J gene TRBJ1-2; no clear D. The length of the CDR3 is 12 residues. Germline V gene data show CDR1 as MNHNY and CDR2 as SVGAGI (reference sequence). V lost 11 bases, J lost 2 bases, and 12 bases lay in between. CDR3 bases: TGTGCCGCCCGGGTGGGGAACTATGGCTACACCTTC. Protein product: CAARVGNYGYTF.

The gene calls are TRBV7-2 and TRBJ2-7, with D tentatively TRBD2 (6 bases). The CDR3 is 15 amino acids. V was clipped by 5 bases and J by 1 base, with 15 bases between them. CDR1 SGHTA and CDR2 FQGNSA come from the germline V gene. The DNA for the CDR3 is TGTGCCAGCAGCCCATGGGGGGAGTTGTCCTACGAGCAGTACTTC. It translates to CASSPWGELSYEQYF.

This clone appeared once. The chain links TRBV19 to TRBJ2-2, with D tentatively TRBD1 (5 bases). CDR1 and CDR2 from the germline V gene are LNHDA and SQIVND (reference sequence). Trimming removed 6 bases from V and 1 base from J, with 15 bases in between. This CDR3 is 16 amino acids long. The CDR3 DNA is TGTGCCAGTAGGCCTCGACAGAGCCTGAACACCGGGGAGCTGTTTTTT. Protein product: CASRPRQSLNTGELFF.

The rearrangement joins TRBV11-2 to TRBJ2-1; 9 nucleotides align to TRBD2. Per the germline V gene, CDR1 is SGHAT and CDR2 is FQNNGV. Losses at the gene ends were 2 bases for V and 4 bases for J; bases not matched to a gene: 3. The CDR3 covers 15 residues. The CDR3 is CASSLTSGSYNEQFF. The CDR3 DNA sequence: TGTGCCAGCAGCTTAACTAGCGGGTCATACAATGAGCAGTTCTTC.

The chain combines TRBV27 with TRBJ1-5; D is unclear. Germline V gene lookup returns CDR1 MNHEY and CDR2 SMNVEV (reference sequence). The V and J ends lost 3 bases and 1 base respectively, with 10 bases between them. This CDR3 spans 15 amino acids. The CDR3 protein is CASSLNAFSNQPQHF. In nucleotides, the CDR3 is TGTGCCAGCAGTTTGAACGCCTTCAGCAATCAGCCCCAGCATTTT.

This clone was seen a single time. The chain joins TRBV5-1 to TRBJ2-3; 11 bases fit TRBD1. CDR1 is SGHRS, CDR2 YFSETQ, per germline. The junction had 4 bases not matched to a gene; V was cut back by 5 bases and J by 5 bases. This CDR3 is 14 amino acids long. In nucleotides, the CDR3 is TGCGCCAGCAGAGGACAGGGGGCTGGAGATACGCAGTATTTT. It specifies CASRGQGAGDTQYF.

This clone was seen only once. The rearrangement joins TRBV30 to TRBJ1-2; D unclear. Germline V gene data show CDR1 as GTSNPN and CDR2 as SVGIG (reference sequence). Trimming stripped 3 bases from V and 8 bases from J, with 13 bases between. This CDR3 is built from 12 residues. CDR3 sequence reads: CAWRYTNAGYTF. The CDR3 coding sequence is TGTGCCTGGAGGTACACTAATGCCGGCTACACCTTC.

The chain carries TRBV28 and TRBJ1-1; D is possibly TRBD1 (5 bases). Looked up from germline, CDR1 is MDHEN and CDR2 is SYDVKM. Trimming removed 1 base at V and 0 bases at J, with 9 bases between. This CDR3 region has 15 residues. The CDR3 DNA is TGTGCCAGCAGTTTATATCGGACACTGAACACTGAAGCTTTCTTT. The encoded protein is CASSLYRTLNTEAFF.

This clone appeared a few times. The rearrangement uses TRBV28 and TRBJ1-1; 11 bases are shared with TRBD1. Germline V gives CDR1 MDHEN, CDR2 SYDVKM. Losses at the gene ends were 5 bases for V and 4 bases for J; bases not matched to a gene: 12. The CDR3 sequence is 17 residues long. The CDR3 loop reads CASSKGTGGDLGTEAFF. CDR3 bases: TGTGCCAGCAGTAAGGGGACAGGGGGTGATCTTGGCACTGAAGCTTTCTTT.